Presented here are 20 T cell receptor beta chains from one specimen sequenced in a study of blood T cell repertoires in COVID-19. TCRdb's copy holds only in-frame clones and misses some; the assay was immunoSEQ multiplex PCR. This repertoire shows approximately 150,000 clones, 75% to 90% found once; its top ten account for roughly 4.4%. Input material: peripheral blood. The receptors were gathered from a human donor in a cohort sampled during active COVID-19.

The chain combines TRBV28 with TRBJ2-7, with 11 bases aligning to TRBD1. The CDR3 is 16 amino acids. J was trimmed by 5 bases and V by 1 base; bases with no gene match: 7. Per the germline V gene, CDR1 is MDHEN and CDR2 is SYDVKM. The DNA of the CDR3 is TGTGCCAGCAGTTTATTTGGACAGGGGGCCTTGAACGAGCAGTACTTC. Protein sequence: CASSLFGQGALNEQYF.

The CDR3 protein is CASSQGEISYEQYF. CDR3 in DNA: TGTGCCAGCAGCCAAGGGGAGATTTCCTACGAGCAGTACTTC. The J gene is TRBJ2-7, the V gene TRBV14, with a tentative D call TRBD2 (5 bases). In germline, CDR1 is SGHDN, CDR2 FVKESK. The CDR3 covers 14 residues. The V gene lost 1 base and the J gene lost 1 base, with 8 bases spanning the gap.

V is TRBV29-1 and J is TRBJ2-1, with D perhaps matching TRBD1 (6 bases). In germline, CDR1 is SQVTM, CDR2 ANQGSEA. V was cut by 4 bases and J by 10 bases, with 14 bases left in between. The CDR3 totals 12 residues. As DNA, the CDR3 is TGCAGCGTTGCTAGACAGGCTCAAGAGCAGTTCTTC. As protein: CSVARQAQEQFF.

The rearrangement uses TRBV2 and TRBJ2-5, with 15 bases identical to TRBD2. Trimming at V came to 7 bases and at J to 4 bases, leaving 1 base not matched to a gene. This CDR3 contains 14 residues. The germline CDR1 and CDR2 sequences are SNHLY and FYNNEI. This CDR3 reads CASKGLAGGETQYF. CDR3 DNA: TGTGCCAGCAAGGGACTAGCGGGAGGAGAGACCCAGTACTTC.

The chain recombines TRBV5-1 with TRBJ2-1; 9 bases map to TRBD1. CDR1 and CDR2 (germline): SGHRS, YFSETQ. The length of the CDR3 is 14 residues. V trimming: 4 bases; J trimming: 8 bases; junction bases outside the gene matches: 7. The CDR3 here is CASSLITGGDEQFF. In DNA form, the CDR3 reads TGCGCCAGCAGCCTAATTACAGGGGGCGATGAGCAGTTCTTC.

This rearrangement joins TRBV25-1 to TRBJ2-5; 8 positions agree with TRBD1. Germline lookup yields CDR1 MGHDK and CDR2 SYGVNS. The CDR3 covers 14 residues. Trimming at V came to 6 bases and at J to 4 bases, leaving 7 bases not matched to a gene. CDR3 nucleotides: TGTGCCAGCAGATCAGACAGGGGAGGAGAGACCCAGTACTTC. Protein product: CASRSDRGGETQYF.

The chain uses TRBV18 and TRBJ2-7, with 7 nucleotides matching TRBD1. This CDR3 has 14 residues. Germline V lookup: CDR1 KGHSH, CDR2 LQKENI. The V and J ends lost 3 bases and 0 bases, in that order; junction bases with no gene match: 2. The CDR3 DNA reads TGTGCCAGCTCACCTGGGACAGACTCCTACGAGCAGTACGTC. This codes for CASSPGTDSYEQYV.

V usage is TRBV30 and J usage is TRBJ2-6; 9 bases are a match to TRBD1. Germline CDR1 is GTSNPN and CDR2 is SVGIG (reference sequence). The CDR3 runs to 11 residues. V lost 5 bases, J lost 13 bases, and 3 bases stayed unmatched. This CDR3 is CAWGTGLVLTF. The CDR3 DNA reads TGTGCCTGGGGGACAGGGTTGGTCCTGACTTTC.

J is TRBJ1-2 and V is TRBV9; 8 bases match TRBD1. V shed 4 bases, J shed 8 bases, and the junction held 4 bases outside the gene matches. Germline V CDR1 and CDR2: SGDLS, YYNGEE. The CDR3 loop spans 12 amino acids. CDR3 sequence (DNA): TGTGCCAGCAGCTTACAGGGGGGAGGCTACACCTTC. Amino acids: CASSLQGGGYTF.

The J gene is TRBJ2-7, the V gene TRBV14; the D gene is possibly TRBD1 (6 bases). Germline lookup yields CDR1 SGHDN and CDR2 FVKESK. The CDR3 spans 15 residues. The CDR3 region has the DNA TGTGCCAGCAGCCTTGTACTACAGGGCTCCCACGAGCAGTACGTC. It codes for CASSLVLQGSHEQYV.

The chain has TRBV12-3 or TRBV12-4 and TRBJ1-1, with TRBD1 as a possible D gene (6 bases). The CDR3 is 13 amino acids. Trimming removed 1 base at V and 5 bases at J, with 8 bases between. CDR3 in DNA: TGTGCCAGCAGTTTAGTGGACAGTACTGAAGCTTTCTTT. Residues: CASSLVDSTEAFF.

This clone has only a few counts. The gene calls are TRBV25-1 and TRBJ2-1, with unresolved D. V was shortened by 10 bases and J by 0 bases, with 25 bases between the two germline ends. Germline CDR1 MGHDK, CDR2 SYGVNS. The CDR3 extends over 18 amino acids. The CDR3, as DNA: TGTGCCAATACAGTAACAGAGAACATCTTTGGCTCCTACAATGAGCAGTTCTTC. Its protein is CANTVTENIFGSYNEQFF. The whole variable domain, filled in from reference TRBV25-1 and TRBJ2-1, reads EADIYQTPRYLVIGTGKKITLECSQTMGHDKMYWYQQDPGMELHLIHYSYGVNSTEKGDLSSESTVSRIRTEHFPLTLESARPSHTSQYLCANTVTENIFGSYNEQFFGPGTRLTVL.

In its sample, this clone was seen once. V gene TRBV5-1 combines with J gene TRBJ1-2, with TRBD1 matching over 9 bases. The trim removed 0 bases at V and 8 bases at J, leaving 20 bases unmatched. CDR3 length: 19 amino acids. Per germline, CDR1 SGHRS and CDR2 YFSETQ. CDR3 sequence: CASSLAGVGQGPLSAGYTF. The CDR3 DNA is TGCGCCAGCAGCTTGGCCGGGGTTGGACAGGGGCCCCTGTCGGCGGGCTACACCTTC.

The chain has TRBV6-5 and TRBJ2-5; TRBD1 is a possible D gene (6 bases). Germline V lookup: CDR1 MNHEY, CDR2 SVGAGI. This CDR3 is 15 amino acids long. Trimming removed 2 bases from V and 5 bases from J, with 15 bases in between. Here the CDR3 reads CASSYNRALGETQYF. CDR3 coding DNA: TGTGCCAGCAGTTACAACAGGGCGTTGGGGGAGACCCAGTACTTC.

This chain uses TRBV25-1 with TRBJ1-5; D perhaps matches TRBD1 (6 bases). This CDR3 region has 12 residues. Germline CDR1 is MGHDK and CDR2 is SYGVNS. V gave up 5 bases and J gave up 5 bases, with 7 bases separating them. CDR3 protein: CASSKGDQPQHF. CDR3 coding DNA: TGTGCCAGCAGTAAGGGGGATCAGCCCCAGCATTTT.

This chain connects TRBV5-3 to TRBJ1-2, with 8 bases aligning to TRBD1. TRBV5-3 is given ORF status, its function remaining uncertain. V was clipped by 4 bases and J by 6 bases; unmatched bases: 11. There are 15 residues in the CDR3. CDR3 sequence: CARSIRTGKVDGYTF. The CDR3 DNA sequence: TGTGCCAGAAGCATACGGACAGGGAAAGTAGATGGCTACACCTTC.

This rearrangement joins TRBV5-1 to TRBJ2-2; D possibly corresponds to TRBD1 (5 bases). The CDR3 consists of 14 residues. The germline V and J ends were trimmed by 0 bases and 6 bases, with 9 bases remaining between them. Germline assignment: CDR1 SGHRS and CDR2 YFSETQ. CDR3 bases: TGCGCCAGCAGCTTGGAGGGGCCAGCCGGGGAGCTGTTTTTT. Translating gives CASSLEGPAGELFF.

The CDR3 nucleotides read TGTGCCAGCTCTCTGGCGGGACCGCCGAATACAGATACGCAGTATTTT. Encoded protein: CASSLAGPPNTDTQYF. The chain has TRBV6-4 and TRBJ2-3; D may be TRBD2 (6 bases). The ends were cut back, 8 bases at V and 3 bases at J, with 21 bases in the middle. In germline, CDR1 is MRHNA, CDR2 SNTAGT. The CDR3 consists of 16 residues.

The CDR3 loop reads CASSLRQGPYGYTF. The DNA for the CDR3 is TGTGCCAGCAGCCTCCGACAGGGTCCCTATGGCTACACCTTC. This chain connects TRBV3-1 (or the pseudogene TRBV3-2) to TRBJ1-2; 7 bases map to TRBD1. This CDR3 has 14 residues. Germline-derived CDR1 and CDR2 are LGHDT and YNNKEL (reference sequence). V lost 4 bases and J lost 4; bases outside the gene matches: 6.

The CDR3 DNA reads as TGTGCCAGCAGCCGAGGACAGGGGCTGACTGAAGCTTTCTTT. Its translation: CASSRGQGLTEAFF. This chain joins TRBV3-1 (or the pseudogene TRBV3-2) and TRBJ1-1; 9 nucleotides agree with TRBD1. The V gene end was trimmed by 4 bases and the J gene end by 5 bases; junction bases not matched to a gene: 5. Germline CDR1 is LGHDT and CDR2 is YNNKEL (reference sequence). This CDR3 is built from 14 residues.